This T cell receptor (beta chain) was retrieved from a study of T-cell memory formation after mild COVID-19. V lost 2 bases to trimming and J lost 4 bases, with 11 bases between them. From germline, CDR1 is LGHDT and CDR2 YNNKEL (reference sequence). The CDR3 runs to 15 residues. In TCRdb, the 5' RACE reads were re-called with MiXCR into one record per CDR3 protein. The table lists hundreds of thousands of distinct CDR3 sequences, 25% to 30% of them singletons. Sequencing was carried out using PBMCs or a T cell subset sorted from them (not recorded which). The sequence was collected from an adult woman who had mild COVID-19 (a few samples of this study predate the infection). Cell type and time point are not known. The chain carries TRBV3-1 and TRBJ1-4, with D tentatively TRBD1 (5 bases). The CDR3 protein is CASSQWGDGNEKLFF. CDR3 nucleotide sequence: TGTGCCAGCAGCCAATGGGGGGATGGTAATGAAAAACTGTTTTTT.